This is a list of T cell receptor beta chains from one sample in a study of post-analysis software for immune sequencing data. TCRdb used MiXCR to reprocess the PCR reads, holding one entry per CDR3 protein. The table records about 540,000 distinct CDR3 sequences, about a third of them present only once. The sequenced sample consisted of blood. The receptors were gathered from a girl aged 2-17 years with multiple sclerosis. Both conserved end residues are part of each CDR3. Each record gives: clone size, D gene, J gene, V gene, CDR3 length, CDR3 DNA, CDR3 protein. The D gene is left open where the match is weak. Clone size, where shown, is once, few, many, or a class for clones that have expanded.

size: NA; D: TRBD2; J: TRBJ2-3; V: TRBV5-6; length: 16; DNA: TGTGCCAGCAGCCATAGCGGGCGGCGTAGCACAGATACGCAGTATTTT; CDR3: CASSHSGRRSTDTQYF
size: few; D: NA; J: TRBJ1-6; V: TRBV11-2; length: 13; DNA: TGTGCCAGCAGTCATCCTGATAATTCACCCCTCCACTTT; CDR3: CASSHPDNSPLHF
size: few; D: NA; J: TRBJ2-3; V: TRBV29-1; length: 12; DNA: TGCAGCGTTGTTGAGGGAAGAGATACGCAGTATTTT; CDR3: CSVVEGRDTQYF
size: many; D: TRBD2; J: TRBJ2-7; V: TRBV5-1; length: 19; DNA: TGCGCCAGCAGCTTGAGGTCCCCACGTGCGGGAGACTTAGGTGTTGAGCAGTACTTC; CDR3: CASSLRSPRAGDLGVEQYF
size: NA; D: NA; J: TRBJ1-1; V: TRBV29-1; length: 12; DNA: TGCAGCGTGGCGGGGGAGGCGACTGAAGCTTTCTTT; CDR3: CSVAGEATEAFF
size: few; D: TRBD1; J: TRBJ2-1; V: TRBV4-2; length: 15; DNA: TGTGCCAGCAGCTTGGGAGACAGGGGGCGCAATGAGCAGTTCTTC; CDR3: CASSLGDRGRNEQFF
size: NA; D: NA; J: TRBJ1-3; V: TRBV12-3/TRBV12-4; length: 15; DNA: TGTGCCAGCAGCGATCGGACGGTTACCGGGAACACCATATATTTT; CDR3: CASSDRTVTGNTIYF
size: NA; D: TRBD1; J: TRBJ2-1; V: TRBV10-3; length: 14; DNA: TGTGCCATCAGTCCCCGACAGGGGATCGATGAGCAGTTCTTC; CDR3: CAISPRQGIDEQFF
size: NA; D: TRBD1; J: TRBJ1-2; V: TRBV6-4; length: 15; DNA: TGTGCCAGCAGTAGAAACAGGGGATCTAACTATGGCTACACCTTC; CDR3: CASSRNRGSNYGYTF
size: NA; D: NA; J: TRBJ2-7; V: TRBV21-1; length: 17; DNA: TGTGCCAGCAGCAAAGTCGTCCACAGGGGTAGCTCCTACGAGCAGTACTTC; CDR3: CASSKVVHRGSSYEQYF
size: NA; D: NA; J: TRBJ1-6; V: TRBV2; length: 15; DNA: TGTGCCAGCAGTGAGGCGGGGGGAGGTAATTCACCCCTCCACTTT; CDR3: CASSEAGGGNSPLHF
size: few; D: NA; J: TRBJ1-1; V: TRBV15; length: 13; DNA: TGTGCCACCAGCTCTCCACCGAACACTGAAGCTTTCTTT; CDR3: CATSSPPNTEAFF
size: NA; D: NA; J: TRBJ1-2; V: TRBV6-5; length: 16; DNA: TGTGCCAGCAGTTATACCGGGACACCCCTGGGGAATGGCTACACCTTC; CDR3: CASSYTGTPLGNGYTF
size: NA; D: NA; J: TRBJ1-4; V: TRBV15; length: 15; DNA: TGTGCCACCAGCAGGTGGTCAGGGGCCAGCGAAAAACTGTTTTTT; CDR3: CATSRWSGASEKLFF
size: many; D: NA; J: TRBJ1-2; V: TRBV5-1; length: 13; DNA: TGCGCCAGCAGCCCCACAGCGAACTATGGCTACACCTTC; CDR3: CASSPTANYGYTF
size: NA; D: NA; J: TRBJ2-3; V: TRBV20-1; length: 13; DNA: TGCAGTGCTAGTCCTAGGCCCAAGGATACGCAGTATTTT; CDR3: CSASPRPKDTQYF
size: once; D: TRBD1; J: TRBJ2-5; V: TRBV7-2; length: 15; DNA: TGTGCCAGCAGCTTAGGACAGGGGAACGGAGAGACCCAGTACTTC; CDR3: CASSLGQGNGETQYF
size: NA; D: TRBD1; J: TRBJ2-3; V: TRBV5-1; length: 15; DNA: TGCGCCAGCAGCACGACAGGGGCGCACACAGATACGCAGTATTTT; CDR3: CASSTTGAHTDTQYF
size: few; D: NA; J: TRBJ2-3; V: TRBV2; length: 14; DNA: TGTGCCAGCACCTTGCTCGGGAGCACAGATACGCAGTATTTT; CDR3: CASTLLGSTDTQYF
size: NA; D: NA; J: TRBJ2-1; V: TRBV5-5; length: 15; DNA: TGTGCCAGCAGCCCCACAGGAGCCACTTACAATGAGCAGTTCTTC; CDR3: CASSPTGATYNEQFF
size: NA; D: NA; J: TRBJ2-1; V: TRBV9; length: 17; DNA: TGTGCCAGCAGCGTGAATAAGGGCTCGGGGGGCAACAATGAGCAGTTCTTC; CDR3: CASSVNKGSGGNNEQFF
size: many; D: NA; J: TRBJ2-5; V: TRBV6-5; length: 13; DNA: TGTGCCAGCACCAGGCTCCCTCAAGAGACCCAGTACTTC; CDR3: CASTRLPQETQYF
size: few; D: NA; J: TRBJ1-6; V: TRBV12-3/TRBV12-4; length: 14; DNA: TGTGCCAGCAGTCCCCAGCAGGGCCGTTCACCCCTCCACTTT; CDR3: CASSPQQGRSPLHF
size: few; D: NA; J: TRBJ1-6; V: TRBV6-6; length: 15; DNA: TGTGCCAGCAGTCCCTGGGAAGACGGCAATTCACCCCTCCACTTT; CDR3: CASSPWEDGNSPLHF
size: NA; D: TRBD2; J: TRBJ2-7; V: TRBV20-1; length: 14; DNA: TGCAGTGCTAGCCCCGGACTAGGATCGGGCGAGCAGTACTTC; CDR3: CSASPGLGSGEQYF
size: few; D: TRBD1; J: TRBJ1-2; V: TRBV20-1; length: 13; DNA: TGCAGTGTCTCACAGGGGGCTAACTATGGCTACACCTTC; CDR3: CSVSQGANYGYTF
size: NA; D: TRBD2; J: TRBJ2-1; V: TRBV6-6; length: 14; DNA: TGTGCCAGCAGTGTCCGGGAGGATATCCATGGGCAGTTCTTC; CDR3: CASSVREDIHGQFF
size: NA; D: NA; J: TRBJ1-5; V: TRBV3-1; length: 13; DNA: TGTGCCAGCAGCCAAGGAACCCTTCAGCCCCAGCATTTT; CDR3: CASSQGTLQPQHF
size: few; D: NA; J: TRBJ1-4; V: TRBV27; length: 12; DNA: TGTGCCAGCAGGGGTTTTAATGAAAAACTGTTTTTT; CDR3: CASRGFNEKLFF
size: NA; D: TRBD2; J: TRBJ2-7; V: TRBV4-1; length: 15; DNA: TGCGCCAGCAGCCAAGTAGCGGGGGGCTCCTACGAGCAGTACTTC; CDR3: CASSQVAGGSYEQYF
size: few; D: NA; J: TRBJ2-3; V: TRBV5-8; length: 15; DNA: TGTGCCAGCAGCTTGTTTCAGGGGACCACAGATACGCAGTATTTT; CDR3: CASSLFQGTTDTQYF
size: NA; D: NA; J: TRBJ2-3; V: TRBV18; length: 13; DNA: TGTGCCAGCTCACCAGGGTTCACAGATACGCAGTATTTT; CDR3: CASSPGFTDTQYF
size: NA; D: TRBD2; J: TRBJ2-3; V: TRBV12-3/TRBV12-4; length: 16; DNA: TGTGCCAGCAGTTTAGGTAGCGGGGGTGGCGCAGATACGCAGTATTTT; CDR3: CASSLGSGGGADTQYF
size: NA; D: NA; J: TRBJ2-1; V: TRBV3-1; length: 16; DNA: TGTGCCAGCAGCCAGAGGAGGGGGGGCTCCTACAATGAGCAGTTCTTC; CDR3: CASSQRRGGSYNEQFF
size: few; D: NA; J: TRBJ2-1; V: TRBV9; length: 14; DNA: TGTGCCAGCAGCGTAGGGACCCTAGAAAGGGAGCAGTTCTTC; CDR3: CASSVGTLEREQFF
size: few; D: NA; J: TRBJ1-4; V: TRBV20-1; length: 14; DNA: TGCAGTGCTAGAGATCAATTGGTAGGAGAAAAACTGTTTTTT; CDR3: CSARDQLVGEKLFF
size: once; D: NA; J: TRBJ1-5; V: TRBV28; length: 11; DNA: TGTGCCAGCACTTACCAGGGGCCCCAGCATTTT; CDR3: CASTYQGPQHF
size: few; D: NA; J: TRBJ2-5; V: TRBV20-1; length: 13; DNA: TGCAGTGCTAGAGGCCGGCCCCCAGAGACCCAGTACTTC; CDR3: CSARGRPPETQYF
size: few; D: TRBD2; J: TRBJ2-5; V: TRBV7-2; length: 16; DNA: TGTGCCAGCAGCTGGACTACTAGCGGGGGGATCCAGACCCAGTACTTC; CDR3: CASSWTTSGGIQTQYF
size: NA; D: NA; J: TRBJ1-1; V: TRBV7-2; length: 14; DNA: TGTGCCAGCAGCCCTGTCACAGGGAACACTGAAGTTTTCTTT; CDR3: CASSPVTGNTEVFF
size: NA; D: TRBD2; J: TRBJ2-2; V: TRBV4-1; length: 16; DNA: TGCGCCAGCAGCCACACCCGACTAGCGGACACCGGGGAGCTGTTTTTT; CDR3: CASSHTRLADTGELFF
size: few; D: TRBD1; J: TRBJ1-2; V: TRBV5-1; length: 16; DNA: TGCGCCAGCAGCGATCCACAGGGGGCCCTCGATTATGGCTACACCTTC; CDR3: CASSDPQGALDYGYTF
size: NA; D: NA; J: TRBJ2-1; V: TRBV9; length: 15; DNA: TGTGCCAGCAGCGTTGCTAGCCTATCCTACAATGAGCAGTTCTTC; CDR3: CASSVASLSYNEQFF
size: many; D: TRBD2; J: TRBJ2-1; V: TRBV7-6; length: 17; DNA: TGTGCCAGCAGCTTAGACCATAGCGGGGGACCGTACAATGAGCAGTTCTTC; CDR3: CASSLDHSGGPYNEQFF
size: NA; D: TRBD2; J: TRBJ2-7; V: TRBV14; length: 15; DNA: TGTGCCAGCAGCCCATTAGCGGGGGGATGGAATGAGCAGTACTTC; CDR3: CASSPLAGGWNEQYF
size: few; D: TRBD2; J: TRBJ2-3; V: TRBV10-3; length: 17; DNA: TGTGCCATCAGCGAGATTGGTCTAGCGGGGAGCACAGATACGCAGTATTTT; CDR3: CAISEIGLAGSTDTQYF
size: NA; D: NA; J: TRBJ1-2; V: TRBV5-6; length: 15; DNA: TGTGCCAGCAGCCCGACCGACAGCGTAAACTATGGCTACACCTTC; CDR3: CASSPTDSVNYGYTF
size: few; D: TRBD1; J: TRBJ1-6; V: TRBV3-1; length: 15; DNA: TGTGCCAGCAGCCAACTACAGGGGGATAATTCACCCCTCCACTTT; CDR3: CASSQLQGDNSPLHF
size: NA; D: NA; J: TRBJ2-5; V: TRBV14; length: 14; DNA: TGTGCCAGCAGCCAAGCCGGGGCCTTAAGGACCCAGTACTTC; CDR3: CASSQAGALRTQYF
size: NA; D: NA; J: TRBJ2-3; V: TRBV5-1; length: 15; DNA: TGCGCCAGCAGGGTCCAGGTTGGCTCCACAGATACGCAGTATTTT; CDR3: CASRVQVGSTDTQYF